This record concerns one T cell receptor (beta chain) sequence. The antigen is unknown. This sample is part of a study of shared clonotypes between healthy human individuals. General observations from the study: On the whole, naive subsets had larger estimated richness than memory subsets had. The sole specimen, blood, was sampled, and tissue repertoires likely differ.

Genomic DNA of every subset was divided equally among multiple immunoSEQ plates. Sorted-subset replicate PCRs used 150 to 200 ng DNA, 25,000 to 30,000 T cell genomes. Assay used: immunoSEQ multiplex PCR; TCRdb lists only in-frame clones, some missing. The repertoire consists of fewer than 3 million clones, with less than 95% occurring once and the leading ten covering 0.37%. V was trimmed by 4 bases and J by 3 bases, leaving 10 bases between them. CDR1 MNHEY and CDR2 SMNVEV come from the germline V gene (reference sequence). The CDR3 totals 13 residues. This chain links TRBV27 with TRBJ2-7; no definite D call. The sequence was collected from a man between 18 and 35 years old in good health. Some clones in this sample may be carry-over from other donors' samples. The sample taken for sequencing was naive CD4+ T cells from PBMCs. As for subset: CD45RA+ positively selected. For the CDR3, the DNA is TGTGCCAGCAGTTCCTCCCCCATCTACGAGCAGTACTTC. Translating it yields CASSSSPIYEQYF.